The entry below describes one T cell receptor beta chain. Its antigen is currently unknown. CDR1 and CDR2 (germline): LGHNA, YNFKEQ. Losses at the gene ends were 0 bases for V and 8 bases for J; bases not matched to a gene: 12. The CDR3 length is 16 residues. Using RNA transcripts as the source, TCR beta CDR3 regions were amplified. Using the HTBI primer set, a first-round RT-PCR was run on the TCR CDR3. Each CDR3 protein is one row after TCRdb ran MiXCR on the multiplex PCR reads. The repertoire holds nearly 750,000 distinct CDR3 sequences, with 30% to 40% as singletons. The data belong to a study of T cells in Graves' hyperthyroidism and ophthalmopathy. Points from the study as a whole: Most thyroid clonotypes expanded above 0.001 were also detected in blood. Stable hyperthyroidism was told apart from ophthalmopathy by a model built on 13 V-J features.

Exclusion of a patient resulted from uncontrolled infection, other autoimmune disease, pregnancy or lactation. The sequence was collected from a woman aged 40 to 50 with Graves' hyperthyroidism. V and J are TRBV4-2 and TRBJ1-2, with 7 bases identical to TRBD1. The material sequenced was blood. The CDR3 DNA is TGTGCCAGCAGCCAAGATCGTTGGGACAGAGGGGGAGGCTACACCTTC. Translated: CASSQDRWDRGGGYTF.